These 22 T cell receptor beta chains came from one sample sequenced in a study of CD8 T cells in Susac syndrome. RNA was extracted with the RNeasy kit, and a quantity of about 0.45 to 1 ug was reverse transcribed using random hexamers. MiXCR, run by TCRdb on the immunoSEQ multiplex PCR reads, gives a single entry per CDR3 protein. The table lists approximately 120,000 distinct CDR3 sequences, around 94% of them singletons. Sequenced sample: CD8+ T cells from PBMCs. The receptors here all came from a human donor with Susac syndrome.

V usage is TRBV30 and J usage is TRBJ2-5; TRBD1 or TRBD2 may be the D gene (5 bases each). CDR3 length equals 12 residues. Germline V lookup: CDR1 GTSNPN, CDR2 SVGIG (reference sequence). V dropped 1 base and J dropped 5 bases, with 8 bases sitting between them. Here the CDR3 reads CAWSGDGETQYF. The CDR3 bases are TGTGCCTGGAGTGGGGACGGGGAGACCCAGTACTTC.

This clonotype was seen just once. The chain has TRBV30 and TRBJ2-7; maybe TRBD2 (5 bases). CDR3 length equals 14 residues. Germline V lookup: CDR1 GTSNPN, CDR2 SVGIG (reference sequence). Trimming removed 4 bases at V and 3 bases at J, with 16 bases between. The CDR3 region is CAWKNEGNLYEQYF. DNA of the CDR3: TGTGCCTGGAAGAATGAGGGAAATCTCTACGAGCAGTACTTC.

This clonotype occurred once. This sequence joins TRBV12-3 or TRBV12-4 and TRBJ2-1; D not resolved. The V end lost 6 bases, the J end lost 8 bases, and 17 bases lay between the germline ends. The CDR3 is made up of 14 amino acids. CDR3 DNA sequence: TGTGCCAGCAGCCCCCGGCTAGTGTCTTATGAGCAGTTCTTC. Its translation: CASSPRLVSYEQFF.

This chain uses TRBV27 with TRBJ1-1; D is perhaps TRBD1 (5 bases). Looked up from germline, CDR1 is MNHEY and CDR2 is SMNVEV (reference sequence). V was pared by 4 bases and J by 6 bases, with 9 bases between. This CDR3 has 12 residues. CDR3 protein: CASSSGVAEAFF. CDR3 sequence (DNA): TGTGCCAGCAGTTCGGGGGTGGCTGAAGCTTTCTTT.

The rearrangement links TRBV29-1 to TRBJ1-1; tentative D call: TRBD1 (5 bases). V was trimmed by 4 bases and J by 6 bases, leaving 12 bases between them. Germline V CDR1 and CDR2: SQVTM, ANQGSEA. The CDR3 length is 12 residues. The CDR3 DNA is TGCAGCGTTGGGGGGTACTTGGCTGAAGCTTTCTTT. Its protein is CSVGGYLAEAFF.

The chain uses TRBV11-2 and TRBJ1-4, with 9 bases lining up with TRBD1. The germline V gene has CDR1 SGHAT and CDR2 FQNNGV. CDR3 length: 15 residues. V shed 5 bases and J 8 bases; nucleotides not matched to a gene: 9. Written as DNA, the CDR3 is TGTGCCAGCAGCCCACCGGGACAGGGATACGAAAAACTGTTTTTT. It is translated as CASSPPGQGYEKLFF.

The genes are TRBV4-3 and TRBJ2-1, with 9 bases that match TRBD2. The V gene's germline CDR1 is LGHNA and CDR2 YSLEER. The CDR3 covers 16 residues. The junction had 8 bases not matched to a gene; V was cut back by 0 bases and J by 8 bases. CDR3 sequence: CASSQEAGGIGDEQFF. The CDR3 DNA sequence: TGCGCCAGCAGCCAAGAGGCGGGAGGGATCGGCGATGAGCAGTTCTTC.

The V call is TRBV30, the J call TRBJ1-2, with unresolved D. Germline CDR1 GTSNPN, CDR2 SVGIG (reference sequence). The length of the CDR3 is 13 residues. V gave up 5 bases and J gave up 5 bases, with 15 bases separating them. The CDR3 DNA follows: TGTGCCTGGTGTTCAGGAGATCTATATGGCTACACCTTC. This sequence encodes CAWCSGDLYGYTF.

This chain connects TRBV15 to TRBJ2-5; 7 bases are a match to TRBD2. The CDR3 runs 13 residues. Trimming took 7 bases from V and 5 from J; bases not matched to a gene: 7. CDR1 LNHNV and CDR2 YYDKDF come from the germline V gene (reference sequence). CDR3 coding DNA: TGTGCCACCAATGGGAGGGCCGAGGAGACCCAGTACTTC. This encodes CATNGRAEETQYF.

The chain recombines TRBV4-2 with TRBJ2-7; D possibly corresponds to TRBD2 (5 bases). Germline loops: CDR1 LGHNA, CDR2 YNFKEQ. There are 14 residues in the CDR3. With 0 bases removed from V and 5 bases from J, the gap between germline ends came to 11 bases. CDR3 sequence reads: CASSQDSRADEQYF. In DNA form, the CDR3 reads TGTGCCAGCAGCCAAGATTCCCGAGCGGACGAGCAGTACTTC.

The chain employs TRBV12-5 and TRBJ1-5, with 8 bases matching TRBD1. This CDR3 contains 17 residues. Germline CDR1 is LGHNT and CDR2 is FRNRAP. J lost 3 bases, V lost 2 bases, and 9 bases had no gene match. CDR3 bases: TGTGCTAGTGGTTTGATCTCAGGGGGCAGCAACAATCAGCCCCAGCATTTT. It encodes CASGLISGGSNNQPQHF.

This rearrangement joins TRBV6-6 to TRBJ1-4; no clear D gene. Per the germline V gene, CDR1 is MNHNY and CDR2 is SVGAGI (reference sequence). CDR3 length: 14 amino acids. V lost 6 bases and J 6 bases, leaving 14 bases between the germline ends. The CDR3 spells CASRVVYGDEKLFF. The CDR3 bases are TGTGCCAGCAGAGTGGTTTATGGGGATGAAAAACTGTTTTTT.

The V gene is TRBV5-6, the J gene TRBJ2-3; 12 positions match TRBD2. Looked up from germline, CDR1 is SGHDT and CDR2 is YYEEEE. CDR3 length equals 19 residues. The ends lost 0 bases at V and 3 bases at J; junction bases unmatched: 11. The CDR3 nucleotides are TGTGCCAGCAGCTTGGCCGGACTAGCGGGGCGCTTTACGACAGATACGCAGTATTTT. Its protein product is CASSLAGLAGRFTTDTQYF.

J is TRBJ1-1 and V is TRBV29-1; D not resolved. Germline V lookup: CDR1 SQVTM, CDR2 ANQGSEA. This CDR3 region has 11 residues. The germline V and J ends were trimmed by 0 bases and 8 bases, with 7 bases remaining between them. This CDR3 reads CSVEDPGEAFF. The CDR3 DNA reads TGCAGCGTTGAAGACCCAGGCGAAGCTTTCTTT.

This clonotype appeared a single time. V and J are TRBV4-3 and TRBJ2-1, with D possibly TRBD2 on 5 matching bases. The CDR3 spans 18 residues. The germline V gene encodes CDR1 LGHNA and CDR2 YSLEER. V was clipped by 3 bases and J by 1 base, with 19 bases between them. CDR3 nucleotide sequence: TGCGCCAGCAGCCAGGAAATACTTCAGGACTGGTCCTACAATGAGCAGTTCTTC. Protein sequence: CASSQEILQDWSYNEQFF.

The chain combines TRBV20-1 with TRBJ2-7; D is ambiguous. The CDR3 extends over 16 amino acids. Per the germline V gene, CDR1 is DFQATT and CDR2 is SNEGSKA (reference sequence). V lost 3 bases, J lost 0 bases, and 18 bases lay in between. DNA of the CDR3: TGCAGTGCTAGCAGCCCAATGGCTACGGGCTCCTACGAGCAGTACTTC. As protein: CSASSPMATGSYEQYF.

This clonotype was seen just once. This chain links TRBV4-2 with TRBJ1-1; D remains ambiguous. The CDR3 runs to 15 residues. Between the trimmed V and J ends, which lost 1 base and 1 base, there was a span of 10 bases. Germline assignment: CDR1 LGHNA and CDR2 YNFKEQ. The CDR3 loop reads CASSQAAQSNTEAFF. CDR3 nucleotides: TGTGCCAGCAGCCAAGCGGCACAATCGAACACTGAAGCTTTCTTT.

This chain joins TRBV29-1 and TRBJ2-1, with D hard to call. The CDR3 has 14 residues. Trimming stripped 3 bases from V and 0 bases from J, with 9 bases between. Germline CDR1 is SQVTM and CDR2 is ANQGSEA. The CDR3 DNA reads TGCAGCGTTGACGGTCTAGACTCCTACAATGAGCAGTTCTTC. It specifies CSVDGLDSYNEQFF.

V usage is TRBV30 and J usage is TRBJ2-7; the D is unclear. With 3 bases removed from V and 3 bases from J, the gap between germline ends came to 9 bases. Germline CDR1 is GTSNPN and CDR2 is SVGIG (reference sequence). CDR3 length: 12 residues. CDR3 in DNA: TGTGCCTGGAGGGACCTGAACTACGAGCAGTACTTC. It yields the protein CAWRDLNYEQYF.

This chain joins TRBV5-1 and TRBJ2-4; the match to TRBD1 covers 9 bases. CDR1 is SGHRS and CDR2 is YFSETQ in the germline V gene. Losses at the gene ends were 4 bases for V and 0 bases for J; bases not matched to a gene: 8. The CDR3 spans 17 residues. As DNA, the CDR3 is TGCGCCAGCAGCCCTCGGGACAGGGTTCTAGCCAAAAACATTCAGTACTTC. Protein: CASSPRDRVLAKNIQYF.

CDR3 loop: CASSQGIAYEQYF. In DNA, the CDR3 is TGTGCCAGCAGCCAGGGGATCGCCTACGAGCAGTACTTC. The genes are TRBV12-3 or TRBV12-4 and TRBJ2-7; TRBD1 is a possible D gene (6 bases). V shed 6 bases and J shed 2 bases, with 11 bases lying between them. The CDR3 sequence is 13 residues long.

The chain recombines TRBV4-3 with TRBJ2-1; 10 positions agree with TRBD2. This CDR3 is 16 amino acids long. The germline CDR1 and CDR2 sequences are LGHNA and YSLEER. After removal of 0 bases from V and 9 bases from J, the junction contained 8 bases not matched to a gene. Written as DNA, the CDR3 is TGCGCCAGCAGCCAAGATCGGCTAGCGGGAGCGGGTGAGCAGTTCTTC. This sequence encodes CASSQDRLAGAGEQFF.